This T cell receptor beta chain was retrieved from a study of low-dose radiotherapy and immunotherapy resistance in tumors. Study summary: Aspirin 300 mg was given orally each day for four cycles from cycle 1 day 1.

Gene-specific TRAV and TRBV primers were used for first-strand cDNA, covering alpha and beta chains. With a constant-region primer and a V-primer adapter, TCRs were subjected to 20 PCR cycles of amplification. MiXCR was run by TCRdb on the reads, yielding one entry per CDR3 protein. The sample shows 60,000 or so distinct CDR3 sequences, approximately 25% of them seen only once. Specified time point: before trial treatment. Advanced solid tumors without tumor-infiltrating lymphocytes were required for inclusion. Trimming removed 2 bases at V and 8 bases at J, with 10 bases between. The CDR3 has 13 residues. The germline gives CDR1 MNHEY, CDR2 SVGEGT. This clonotype was detected ten times or more.

This sample comprised PBMCs, obtained before treatment. The genes are TRBV6-2 or TRBV6-3 and TRBJ2-1; no firm D call. The sequence derives from a male donor with rectosigmoid adenocarcinoma. CDR3 loop: CASSYPLVYEQFF. CDR3 DNA: TGTGCCAGCAGTTACCCTCTAGTTTATGAGCAGTTCTTC.